This T cell receptor beta chain was sequenced for a study of T cell responses to AZD1222 COVID-19 vaccine. Germline CDR1 reads PRHDT; CDR2 reads FYEKMQ (reference sequence). The CDR3 is made up of 14 amino acids. V was pared by 0 bases and J by 1 base, with 7 bases between. Profiling relied on immunoSEQ multiplex PCR, and the TCRdb table lists in-frame clones only, not all of them. The profile shows approximately 100,000 clones, over 80% of them singletons. The count of this clone is one. The sequences come from peripheral blood, collected on day 0 of AZD1222 vaccination. V gene TRBV13 combines with J gene TRBJ2-7; the D is unclear. The sequence came from an adult in good health. The CDR3 bases are TGTGCCAGCAGCTTAGGGTCTGTTTCCTACGAGCAGTACTTC. Translating gives CASSLGSVSYEQYF.